The rows below give T cell receptor beta chains drawn from one sample of a study of identical twins. A single record per CDR3 protein comes from TCRdb applying MiXCR to the 5' RACE reads. Found here are approximately 300,000 distinct CDR3 sequences, roughly 8.6% of them singletons; the top ten hold around 7.1%. Separately, the same data were catalogued under a study of yellow fever vaccine responses in identical twins.

The sample taken for sequencing was CD8+ T cells sorted from blood. The receptors stem from a woman aged 18-30 years in good health. Both conserved end residues are part of each CDR3. D genes are given only for firm matches. The size field is filled for only some rows; it gives once, few, many or a size class.

TRBJ1-4 many TRBV3-1 TRBD1 CASSHRQGQTGVSSEEKLFF TGTGCCAGCAGCCATCGACAGGGGCAGACGGGGGTCTCCTCCGAAGAAAAACTGTTTTTT
TRBJ2-7 many TRBV27 TRBD1 CASSSSWDRAYEQYF TGTGCCAGCAGTTCATCCTGGGACAGGGCCTACGAGCAGTACTTC
TRBJ2-5 many TRBV29-1 . CSVEDPVEWTETQYF TGCAGCGTTGAAGACCCCGTTGAGTGGACAGAGACCCAGTACTTC
TRBJ2-3 . TRBV10-1 . CASSETLQNTHYF TGCGCCAGCAGTGAGACTCTTCAGAATACGCACTATTTT
TRBJ1-1 . TRBV5-1 . CASSLSGPMNTEAFF TGCGCCAGCAGCTTAAGTGGACCCATGAACACTGAAGCTTTCTTT
TRBJ2-5 many TRBV29-1 . CSVRTAYQETQYF TGCAGCGTTCGAACAGCGTACCAAGAGACCCAGTACTTC
TRBJ2-3 many TRBV6-4 TRBD1 CASSDSDRDTQYF TGTGCCAGCAGTGACTCGGACAGGGATACGCAGTATTTT
TRBJ1-5 . TRBV7-2 . CASSDGGPQHF TGTGCCAGCAGCGATGGAGGGCCCCAGCATTTT
TRBJ1-2 many TRBV29-1 . CSVPRPGGYGYTF TGCAGCGTCCCCCGGCCAGGAGGCTATGGCTACACCTTC
TRBJ1-2 many TRBV6-2/TRBV6-3 . CASSYVGDLYTF TGTGCCAGCAGTTATGTGGGCGACCTCTACACCTTC
TRBJ2-5 . TRBV7-6 TRBD2 CASSVLLAGEGETQYF TGTGCCAGCAGCGTACTACTAGCGGGAGAGGGTGAGACCCAGTACTTC
TRBJ2-5 few TRBV7-9 TRBD1 CASSFQGAGETQYF TGTGCCAGCAGCTTTCAGGGGGCTGGGGAGACCCAGTACTTC
TRBJ2-1 . TRBV19 TRBD2 CASSMELAPYNEQFF TGTGCCAGTAGTATGGAACTAGCGCCTTACAATGAGCAGTTCTTC
TRBJ2-7 many TRBV7-8 TRBD1 CASSSRTGSVYEQYF TGTGCCAGCAGCTCTAGGACAGGTAGCGTCTACGAGCAGTACTTC
TRBJ1-1 few TRBV7-9 . CASSLEERREAFF TGTGCCAGCAGCTTAGAAGAGAGACGTGAAGCTTTCTTT
TRBJ2-1 . TRBV7-6 TRBD2 CTSSSQREPSGEQFF TGTACCAGCAGCTCCCAGCGGGAGCCGAGCGGAGAGCAGTTCTTC
TRBJ2-3 few TRBV7-8 TRBD2 CASSLAGITSTDTQYF TGTGCCAGCAGCCTAGCGGGAATTACTAGCACAGATACGCAGTATTTT
TRBJ2-7 . TRBV7-2 TRBD2 CASSPYSGSYSYEQYF TGTGCCAGCAGCCCCTATAGCGGGAGTTACTCCTACGAGCAGTACTTC
TRBJ2-1 . TRBV10-3 TRBD2 CAISESMTGLAGSYNEQFF TGTGCCATCAGTGAGTCGATGACTGGACTAGCGGGGTCCTACAATGAGCAGTTCTTC
TRBJ2-7 many TRBV7-9 . CASSLGGTPRNEQYF TGTGCCAGCAGCTTAGGTGGGACCCCCCGTAACGAGCAGTACTTC
TRBJ2-3 many TRBV12-3/TRBV12-4 . CASSFTAADTQYF TGTGCCAGCAGTTTCACAGCGGCAGATACGCAGTATTTT
TRBJ2-3 many TRBV6-8 TRBD2 CASSLQQGLGTQYF TGTGCCAGCAGCCTTCAACAGGGACTAGGTACGCAGTATTTT
TRBJ1-2 many TRBV20-1 . CSVAENNHFYGYTF TGCAGTGTGGCAGAGAATAACCATTTCTATGGCTACACCTTC
TRBJ2-7 few TRBV21-1 . CASSKDARDGTYEQYF TGTGCCAGCAGCAAAGATGCCAGGGACGGGACCTACGAGCAGTACTTC
TRBJ1-4 few TRBV7-9 . CASSDGVEGTNEKLFF TGTGCCAGCAGCGACGGGGTAGAAGGAACTAATGAAAAACTGTTTTTT
TRBJ2-1 few TRBV7-8 . CASGGLDNEQFF TGTGCCAGCGGGGGGTTAGACAATGAGCAGTTCTTC
TRBJ2-5 . TRBV4-1 . CASSQGDINKETQYF TGCGCCAGCAGCCAGGGGGACATCAACAAAGAGACCCAGTACTTC
TRBJ2-1 . TRBV4-2 TRBD2 CASSQKRGGSEQFF TGTGCCAGCAGCCAAAAGCGGGGGGGCTCTGAGCAGTTCTTC
TRBJ2-1 . TRBV7-9 . CASRGHFDVQGFPEQFF TGTGCCAGCAGGGGGCACTTCGATGTACAGGGTTTCCCTGAGCAGTTCTTC
TRBJ2-5 . TRBV4-3 TRBD2 CASSPEVLAGRETQYF TGCGCCAGCAGCCCTGAAGTACTAGCGGGACGGGAGACCCAGTACTTC
TRBJ2-2 . TRBV15 . CATSRNLETGELFF TGTGCCACCAGCAGAAACCTGGAGACCGGGGAGCTGTTTTTT
TRBJ2-7 many TRBV6-5 . CASSYSWQGNYEQYF TGTGCCAGCAGTTACTCCTGGCAGGGGAACTACGAGCAGTACTTC
TRBJ2-1 many TRBV29-1 . CSCSYNEQFF TGCAGCTGTTCCTACAATGAGCAGTTCTTC
TRBJ2-1 . TRBV28 . CASSLLYWGPDNEQFF TGTGCCAGCAGTTTACTTTACTGGGGGCCTGACAATGAGCAGTTCTTC
TRBJ2-1 . TRBV15 TRBD2 CATNSGTDYNEQFF TGTGCCACCAACAGCGGGACGGATTACAATGAGCAGTTCTTC
TRBJ2-7 few TRBV7-9 . CASSHRDETYEQYF TGTGCCAGCAGCCACCGGGACGAGACCTACGAGCAGTACTTC
TRBJ2-1 . TRBV19 . CASSTGQLYNEQFF TGTGCCAGTAGTACTGGTCAGCTCTACAATGAGCAGTTCTTC
TRBJ2-7 . TRBV6-2/TRBV6-3 TRBD2 CASRPRLAGGLEQYF TGTGCCAGCAGGCCGAGACTAGCGGGGGGGCTTGAGCAGTACTTC
TRBJ2-7 . TRBV20-1 . CSARSSDITYEQYF TGCAGTGCTAGATCCTCAGACATAACCTACGAGCAGTACTTC
TRBJ2-1 few TRBV7-1 TRBD1 CASSSGYSNLGQGARSSYNEQFF TGTGCCAGCAGCTCAGGATATTCGAATTTGGGGCAGGGGGCGAGGAGCTCCTACAATGAGCAGTTCTTC
TRBJ2-4 few TRBV28 . CASSSDLINIQYF TGTGCCAGCAGTTCGGACTTGATAAACATTCAGTACTTC
TRBJ2-3 many TRBV7-2 TRBD1 CASSLGQGATDTQYF TGTGCCAGCAGCTTGGGACAGGGGGCCACAGATACGCAGTATTTT
TRBJ2-7 few TRBV20-1 . CSARSQNSYEQYF TGCAGTGCTAGATCGCAGAATTCCTACGAGCAGTACTTC
TRBJ2-3 . TRBV13 TRBD2 CASSFMGSGSTDTQYF TGTGCCAGCAGCTTTATGGGTAGCGGGAGCACAGATACGCAGTATTTT
TRBJ2-7 few TRBV6-6 . CASSRLGEQYF TGTGCCAGCAGTCGCCTAGGCGAGCAGTACTTC
TRBJ2-7 . TRBV4-2 . CASSQDDGGLYEQYF TGTGCCAGCAGCCAAGATGATGGGGGGCTGTACGAGCAGTACTTC
TRBJ1-1 few TRBV12-3/TRBV12-4 . CASSFYGGTEAFF TGTGCCAGCAGTTTTTATGGGGGCACTGAAGCTTTCTTT
TRBJ2-7 many TRBV29-1 . CSARRADSGYEQYF TGCAGCGCTAGGAGGGCTGACAGTGGCTACGAGCAGTACTTC
TRBJ1-1 . TRBV27 . CASSLSKQGRNTEAFF TGTGCCAGCAGTTTATCTAAGCAGGGACGGAACACTGAAGCTTTCTTT
TRBJ2-7 few TRBV6-1 TRBD1 CASSRGGADYEQYF TGTGCCAGCAGTCGAGGGGGCGCCGACTACGAGCAGTACTTC
TRBJ1-5 few TRBV20-1 . CSAIVDRLNQPQHF TGCAGTGCTATTGTTGACAGACTCAATCAGCCCCAGCATTTT
TRBJ2-7 few TRBV4-3 TRBD2 CASSLSSVAGVGEQYF TGCGCCAGCAGCCTATCCTCGGTGGCGGGAGTCGGCGAGCAGTACTTC
TRBJ2-7 . TRBV19 . CASSPGGPTYEQYF TGTGCCAGTTCCCCCGGGGGGCCGACCTACGAGCAGTACTTC
TRBJ2-2 few TRBV6-2/TRBV6-3 TRBD2 CASSSGTHTGELFF TGTGCCAGCAGTAGCGGGACCCACACCGGGGAGCTGTTTTTT